This T cell receptor (beta chain) was identified during a study of T cell repertoires in cytomegalovirus infection. Across the study: Through public TCR beta signatures, both CMV infection and matching HLA type were indicated.

Broader study findings: It was HLA-C-restricted CMV-specific TCR beta clonotypes that dominated the response ex vivo. Summed public TCR beta family frequency identified CMV carriers bearing the relevant HLA.

Germline CDR1 is KGHSH and CDR2 is LQKENI. The CDR3 length is 14 residues. Losses at the gene ends were 2 bases for V and 8 bases for J; bases not matched to a gene: 6. Turning to this clonotype: Its antigen is unidentified.

TCRdb independently ran MiXCR on the reads; one entry per CDR3 protein. The sample holds nearly 550,000 distinct CDR3 sequences, 16% seen once. The TCR sequence derives from a human donor in good health (CMV status not recorded). Some clones in this sample may be carry-over from other donors' samples. The chain is built from TRBV18 and TRBJ2-1, with TRBD2 matching over 7 bases. Sequencing used CD8+ T cells from PBMCs. Here the CDR3 DNA reads TGTGCCAGCTCACCAGCGGGAGAGATCTATGAGCAGTTCTTC. This translates into CASSPAGEIYEQFF.